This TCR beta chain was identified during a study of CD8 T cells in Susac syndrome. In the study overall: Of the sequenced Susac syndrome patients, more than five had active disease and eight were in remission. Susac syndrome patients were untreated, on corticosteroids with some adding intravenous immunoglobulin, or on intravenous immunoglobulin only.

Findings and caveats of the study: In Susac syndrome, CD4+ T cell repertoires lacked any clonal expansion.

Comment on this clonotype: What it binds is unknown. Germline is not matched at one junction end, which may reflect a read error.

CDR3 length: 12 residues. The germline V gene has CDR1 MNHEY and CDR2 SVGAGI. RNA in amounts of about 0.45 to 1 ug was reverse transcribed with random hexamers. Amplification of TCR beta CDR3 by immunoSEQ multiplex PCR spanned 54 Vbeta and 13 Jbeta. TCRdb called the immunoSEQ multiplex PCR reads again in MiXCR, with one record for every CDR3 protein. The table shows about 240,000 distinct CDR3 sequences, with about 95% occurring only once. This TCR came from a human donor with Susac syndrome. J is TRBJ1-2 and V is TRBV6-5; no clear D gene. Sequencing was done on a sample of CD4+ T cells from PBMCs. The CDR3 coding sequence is TGTGCCAGCAGTTACCGGGAGGGCTCGAGTCACTTC. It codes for CASSYREGSSHF.